This T cell receptor (beta chain) was sequenced during a study of long-term antiretroviral therapy in people with HIV. It was version v3.0 of the immunoSEQ assay that was run at survey level. Measured with immunoSEQ multiplex PCR; TCRdb has only the in-frame clones, and not every one. Found here are under 30,000 clones, 90% to 95% of them singletons; the top ten hold approximately 8%. CDR3 length: 15 residues. Trimming took off 2 bases at V and 1 base at J, with 10 bases between the two ends. Germline CDR1 is MDHEN and CDR2 is SYDVKM. This clone was counted once. Its antigen is not known. Study-wide results and caveats: Collection of the blood, which took place between the mid-2000s and the late 2010s, possibly occurred under older ART regimens.

Here the sequenced sample was unsorted PBMCs, taken approximately 6.1 years after starting antiretroviral therapy. This clonotype was obtained from a man aged 30 to 45 with HIV. The rearrangement joins TRBV28 to TRBJ2-3; D call uncertain. For the CDR3, the DNA is TGTGCCAGCAGTTTACAGGCGGCGCGCACAGATACGCAGTATTTT. Translated: CASSLQAARTDTQYF. The full variable domain, its missing parts supplied by reference TRBV28 and TRBJ2-3, is DVKVTQSSRYLVKRTGEKVFLECVQDMDHENMFWYRQDPGLGLRLIYFSYDVKMKEKGDIPEGYSVSREKKERFSLILESASTNQTSMYLCASSLQAARTDTQYFGPGTRLTVL.